This entry lists 29 T cell receptor beta chains sequenced from one sample in a study of blood T cell repertoires in COVID-19. Clones were sequenced by immunoSEQ multiplex PCR, and TCRdb holds only the in-frame ones, with some missing. The data show under 300,000 clones, 80% to 95% seen once. Sequencing used PBMCs or T cells enriched from blood (not recorded which). Source of these receptors: a woman aged 18-29 years who had recovered from COVID-19.

The chain employs TRBV6-4 and TRBJ1-1; D is unclear. There are 13 residues in the CDR3. CDR1 is MRHNA and CDR2 is SNTAGT in the germline V gene. V was trimmed by 5 bases and J by 1 base, leaving 8 bases between them. CDR3 bases: TGTGCCAGCAGTAGGGAGAGGAACACTGAAGCTTTCTTT. Amino acids: CASSRERNTEAFF.

The chain has TRBV5-1 and TRBJ2-7; possibly TRBD1 for D (5 bases). The CDR3 loop spans 15 amino acids. The germline V gene encodes CDR1 SGHRS and CDR2 YFSETQ. V lost 5 bases, J lost 6 bases, and 21 bases lay in between. CDR3 amino acids: CASSHFPAGYAEQYF. Here the CDR3 DNA reads TGCGCCAGCAGTCACTTCCCGGCAGGGTACGCCGAGCAGTACTTC. Full variable domain (remainder filled in from reference TRBV5-1 and TRBJ2-7): KAGVTQTPRYLIKTRGQQVTLSCSPISGHRSVSWYQQTPGQGLQFLFEYFSETQRNKGNFPGRFSGRQFSNSRSEMNVSTLELGDSALYLCASSHFPAGYAEQYFGPGTRLTVT.

CDR3 in DNA: TGCGCCAGCAGCTTGGTTAGCGGGAGTGATGAGCAGTTCTTC. It yields the protein CASSLVSGSDEQFF. The chain uses TRBV5-1 and TRBJ2-1, with 9 positions matching TRBD2. Germline V CDR1 and CDR2: SGHRS, YFSETQ. V was clipped by 0 bases and J by 8 bases; unmatched bases: 3. This CDR3 is built from 14 residues.

The chain recombines TRBV5-1 with TRBJ2-7; 7 bases agree with TRBD1. The CDR3 has 14 amino acids. Per the germline V gene, CDR1 is SGHRS and CDR2 is YFSETQ. The V segment lost 0 bases and the J segment 4 bases; nucleotides outside the gene matches: 4. The CDR3 DNA follows: TGCGCCAGCAGCTTGGTCCAGGGGGAATACGAGCAGTACTTC. This encodes CASSLVQGEYEQYF.

This chain links TRBV3-1 (or the pseudogene TRBV3-2) with TRBJ2-4; the match to TRBD2 covers 8 bases. Unmatched junction bases numbered 13, after V lost 4 bases and J lost 8 bases. Germline V gives CDR1 LGHDT, CDR2 YNNKEL (reference sequence). CDR3 length: 16 residues. CDR3 DNA sequence: TGTGCCAGCAGCCCAGCGCCCGGGAGGGATCGGTACATTCAGTACTTC. Translation gives CASSPAPGRDRYIQYF.

V usage is TRBV7-9 and J usage is TRBJ1-2; a weak D match, TRBD1 (5 bases). The CDR3 runs to 13 residues. The V and J ends lost 5 bases and 7 bases respectively, with 14 bases between them. Germline V gene sequence: CDR1 SEHNR, CDR2 FQNEAQ (reference sequence). CDR3 in amino acids: CASSLRGVSGYTF. DNA for the CDR3: TGTGCCAGCAGCCTGCGGGGGGTGAGTGGCTACACCTTC.

V gene TRBV5-1 combines with J gene TRBJ1-4; D gene unclear. Germline values: CDR1 SGHRS, CDR2 YFSETQ. This CDR3 is built from 14 residues. V lost 0 bases to trimming and J lost 7 bases, with 10 bases between them. The CDR3, as DNA: TGCGCCAGCAGCTTGGCCGGGAAGGGTGAAAAACTGTTTTTT. Its translation is CASSLAGKGEKLFF.

This clone has only a few counts. The chain is built from TRBV28 and TRBJ2-7, with 7 bases matching TRBD1. The CDR3 covers 11 residues. Germline V CDR1 and CDR2: MDHEN, SYDVKM. V lost 8 bases and J lost 2; bases outside the gene matches: 0. CDR3 coding DNA: TGTGCCAGCGGGACAGCCTACGAGCAGTACTTC. Its translation: CASGTAYEQYF.

The rearrangement joins TRBV20-1 to TRBJ1-4, with a weak D call TRBD1 (5 bases). The germline V gene has CDR1 DFQATT and CDR2 SNEGSKA (reference sequence). V was shortened by 5 bases and J by 14 bases, with 15 bases between the two germline ends. CDR3 length: 11 residues. The DNA of the CDR3 is TGCAGTGCTGGGACTCCGGGAGCTCTGTTTTTT. As protein: CSAGTPGALFF.

The chain couples TRBV7-9 to TRBJ2-3; TRBD1 is a possible D gene (5 bases). The germline V and J ends were trimmed by 5 bases and 6 bases, with 12 bases remaining between them. There are 13 residues in the CDR3. Germline assignment: CDR1 SEHNR and CDR2 FQNEAQ (reference sequence). For the CDR3, the DNA is TGTGCCAGCAGCCCTCCCCCAGGGGATACGCAGTATTTT. Protein product: CASSPPPGDTQYF.

The chain carries TRBV6-2 or TRBV6-3 and TRBJ1-5; 9 bases match TRBD1. The CDR3 extends over 15 amino acids. Trimming removed 0 bases from V and 6 bases from J; junction bases left unmatched: 3. CDR1 is MNHEY and CDR2 is SVGEGT in the germline V gene. CDR3 region: CASSYSGQGTQPQHF. In nucleotides, the CDR3 is TGTGCCAGCAGTTACTCGGGACAGGGAACTCAGCCCCAGCATTTT.

This chain connects TRBV5-1 to TRBJ2-1, with a tentative D call TRBD1 (5 bases). This CDR3 contains 16 residues. Germline CDR1 and CDR2: SGHRS and YFSETQ. Trimming pared 4 bases from V and 0 bases from J, leaving 14 bases between. CDR3 DNA sequence: TGCGCCAGCAGCCGGACATTCTCGAGCTCCTACAATGAGCAGTTCTTC. Its translation: CASSRTFSSSYNEQFF.

This rearrangement joins TRBV7-9 to TRBJ1-2, with D possibly matching TRBD1 (5 bases). Per germline, CDR1 SEHNR and CDR2 FQNEAQ (reference sequence). The CDR3 has 14 amino acids. Trimming removed 4 bases from V and 4 bases from J, with 13 bases in between. CDR3: CASSSKDSPYGYTF. In nucleotides, the CDR3 is TGTGCCAGCAGCTCTAAAGACAGTCCCTATGGCTACACCTTC.

The chain carries TRBV3-1 (or the pseudogene TRBV3-2) and TRBJ1-1, with TRBD1 as a possible D gene (5 bases). V shed 1 base and J shed 5 bases, with 11 bases lying between them. Germline CDR1 LGHDT, CDR2 YNNKEL (reference sequence). The CDR3 is 14 residues long. CDR3 coding DNA: TGTGCCAGCAGCCAAGCTGTGCGGGGGACTGAAGCTTTCTTT. This codes for CASSQAVRGTEAFF.

The chain has TRBV28 and TRBJ1-5, with TRBD1 identical over 7 bases. The ends lost 6 bases at V and 0 bases at J; junction bases unmatched: 5. Germline V gene sequence: CDR1 MDHEN, CDR2 SYDVKM. CDR3 size: 15 residues. CDR3 sequence reads: CASRTGSYSNQPQHF. The CDR3 region has the DNA TGTGCCAGCAGGACAGGGAGTTATAGCAATCAGCCCCAGCATTTT.

V and J are TRBV3-1 (or the pseudogene TRBV3-2) and TRBJ1-4; D remains unclear. This CDR3 has 12 amino acids. Trimming removed 4 bases at V and 13 bases at J, with 13 bases between. CDR1 is LGHDT, CDR2 YNNKEL, per germline (reference sequence). This chain's CDR3 is CASSRAEMGLFF. The CDR3 coding sequence is TGTGCCAGCAGCCGCGCGGAGATGGGACTGTTTTTT.

A single count supports this clone. This chain joins TRBV7-9 and TRBJ2-1; D may be TRBD2 (6 bases). Germline V gene sequence: CDR1 SEHNR, CDR2 FQNEAQ (reference sequence). The CDR3 is 16 amino acids. V was clipped by 0 bases and J by 6 bases, with 15 bases between them. The DNA of the CDR3 is TGTGCCAGCAGCTTAGCGCAGGAGGGTTCGGGCAATGAGCAGTTCTTC. Amino acid sequence: CASSLAQEGSGNEQFF.

This clone appeared once. The V gene is TRBV10-3, the J gene TRBJ2-7, with 13 bases aligning to TRBD2. This CDR3 is 13 amino acids long. Looked up from germline, CDR1 is ENHRY and CDR2 is SYGVKD. V lost 10 bases and J lost 7; bases outside the gene matches: 7. CDR3 DNA: TGTGCCACTGGACTAGCGGGAGTGGGAGAGCAGTACTTC. Translated: CATGLAGVGEQYF.

There are many counts of this clone. The chain carries TRBV4-2 and TRBJ2-7; 8 nucleotides agree with TRBD2. The length of the CDR3 is 15 residues. Trimming at V came to 0 bases and at J to 0 bases, leaving 1 base not matched to a gene. The germline CDR1 and CDR2 sequences are LGHNA and YNFKEQ. The CDR3 loop is CASSQDRGGSYEQYF. CDR3 bases: TGTGCCAGCAGCCAAGATCGGGGGGGCTCCTACGAGCAGTACTTC.

The chain is built from TRBV5-5 and TRBJ1-2; D ambiguous. This CDR3 has 13 residues. V shed 1 base and J shed 5 bases, with 9 bases lying between them. The germline V gene has CDR1 SGHKS and CDR2 YYEKEE (reference sequence). In nucleotides, the CDR3 is TGTGCCAGCAGCTTGACCCGACTATATGGCTACACCTTC. Its translation is CASSLTRLYGYTF.

The gene calls are TRBV12-3 or TRBV12-4 and TRBJ1-1; D not resolved. V lost 9 bases and J 7 bases, leaving 12 bases between the germline ends. This CDR3 has 11 amino acids. The chain's CDR3 is CASTTRLEAFF. The CDR3 DNA is TGTGCCAGTACGACGAGGCTTGAAGCTTTCTTT.

This rearrangement joins TRBV6-6 to TRBJ1-2; TRBD1 matches 7 bases. The CDR3 covers 15 residues. Germline lookup yields CDR1 MNHNY and CDR2 SVGAGI (reference sequence). J was trimmed by 4 bases and V by 10 bases; bases with no gene match: 15. The CDR3 protein is CANWDTFYRGYGYTF. In DNA, the CDR3 is TGTGCCAACTGGGATACATTTTACAGGGGCTATGGCTACACCTTC.

V and J are TRBV15 and TRBJ1-6, with no clear D. This CDR3 is built from 17 residues. Trimming took 1 base from V and 7 from J, leaving 17 bases between them. From germline, CDR1 is LNHNV and CDR2 YYDKDF (reference sequence). The CDR3 protein is CATSRGSSGASNSPLHF. The CDR3 nucleotides are TGTGCCACCAGCAGAGGCTCCTCGGGAGCCTCCAATTCACCCCTCCACTTT. The variable domain in full, with the rest retrieved from reference TRBV15 and TRBJ1-6, is DAMVIQNPRYQVTQFGKPVTLSCSQTLNHNVMYWYQQKSSQAPKLLFHYYDKDFNNEADTPDNFQSRRPNTSFCFLDIRSPGLGDTAMYLCATSRGSSGASNSPLHFGNGTRLTVT.

The rearrangement links TRBV19 to TRBJ1-1; no firm D call. Looked up from germline, CDR1 is LNHDA and CDR2 is SQIVND (reference sequence). The CDR3 runs 14 residues. V was pared by 4 bases and J by 0 bases, with 9 bases between. CDR3 DNA sequence: TGTGCCAGTAGTACTAACCGGGTGAACACTGAAGCTTTCTTT. Its protein is CASSTNRVNTEAFF.

The V call is TRBV29-1, the J call TRBJ1-4; D not certain. This CDR3 region has 14 residues. V dropped 3 bases and J dropped 8 bases, with 16 bases sitting between them. Germline CDR1 SQVTM, CDR2 ANQGSEA. In nucleotides, the CDR3 is TGCAGCGTTGAGTCAGGCCAAGGGAGGGAAAAACTGTTTTTT. This translates into CSVESGQGREKLFF.

V gene TRBV5-6 combines with J gene TRBJ1-2, with 7 bases lining up with TRBD1. The length of the CDR3 is 18 residues. Germline CDR1 SGHDT, CDR2 YYEEEE. V dropped 0 bases and J dropped 4; count of bases not matched to a gene: 15. This chain's CDR3 is CASSLGFVGQRSGYGYTF. The CDR3 DNA reads TGTGCCAGCAGCTTGGGTTTCGTGGGACAGCGAAGCGGCTATGGCTACACCTTC.

The chain employs TRBV4-1 and TRBJ1-1, with D unresolved. The CDR3 spans 13 residues. Germline V gives CDR1 MGHRA, CDR2 YSYEKL. Between the trimmed V and J ends, which lost 4 bases and 1 base, there was a span of 7 bases. The CDR3: CASSPSWNTEAFF. The CDR3 DNA follows: TGCGCCAGCAGCCCTTCGTGGAACACTGAAGCTTTCTTT.

V usage is TRBV2 and J usage is TRBJ2-7, with D possibly TRBD2 on 7 matching bases. The CDR3 covers 14 residues. V was shortened by 6 bases and J by 1 base, with 13 bases between the two germline ends. Germline V gives CDR1 SNHLY, CDR2 FYNNEI. The CDR3 loop reads CASRSGGLSYEQYF. CDR3 nucleotides: TGTGCCAGCAGGTCCGGGGGGCTTTCCTACGAGCAGTACTTC.

The rearrangement links TRBV2 to TRBJ2-5; D unclear. Trimming took 4 bases from V and 4 from J, leaving 10 bases between them. The CDR3 length is 13 residues. Germline values: CDR1 SNHLY, CDR2 FYNNEI. DNA for the CDR3: TGTGCCAGCAGTGCGGGTACGCTAGAGACCCAGTACTTC. Translation: CASSAGTLETQYF.